This T cell receptor beta chain is from a study of blood T cell repertoires in COVID-19. CDR1 LNHDA and CDR2 SQIVND come from the germline V gene (reference sequence). Losses at the gene ends were 3 bases for V and 6 bases for J; bases not matched to a gene: 7. The CDR3 sequence is 15 residues long. How the authors handled the data: It was from reference gene primer amplification that nucleated cell counts were estimated. Libraries were prepared by immunoSEQ multiplex PCR; TCRdb keeps only in-frame clonotypes and omits some of them. V and J calls and clone size come straight from that table; D and trimming were deduced from the DNA. The table records about 97,000 clones, 87% of them present only once.

The specimen sequenced was peripheral blood. This TCR came from a human donor in a cohort sampled during active COVID-19. The chain recombines TRBV19 with TRBJ2-1; 8 bases agree with TRBD2. The CDR3: CASSITGGPPNEQFF. CDR3 bases: TGTGCCAGTAGTATCACGGGAGGGCCCCCCAATGAGCAGTTCTTC.